This passage covers 29 T cell receptor beta chains from one sample sequenced in a study of T cells in Graves' hyperthyroidism and ophthalmopathy. RNA transcripts served as the template for amplifying TCR beta CDR3 regions. First-round RT-PCR with HTBI primers amplified the TCR CDR3 region. TCRdb analysed the multiplex PCR reads with MiXCR anew, one entry per CDR3 protein. The sample has a few hundred thousand distinct CDR3 sequences; around 15% are singletons. Sequencing used blood. The receptors originated from a woman aged 40 to 50 with Graves' ophthalmopathy.

V is TRBV7-2 and J is TRBJ2-2; D is unresolved. The CDR3 extends over 18 amino acids. V lost 4 bases and J lost 1, with 19 bases in between. Per germline, CDR1 SGHTA and CDR2 FQGNSA. The CDR3 is CASSSKLSATWNTGELFF. DNA of the CDR3: TGTGCCAGCAGCTCAAAACTCTCGGCGACTTGGAACACCGGGGAGCTGTTTTTT.

This chain uses TRBV28 with TRBJ1-6, with 8 nucleotides matching TRBD1. Losses at the gene ends were 5 bases for V and 5 bases for J; bases not matched to a gene: 5. This CDR3 is built from 15 residues. Germline V gives CDR1 MDHEN, CDR2 SYDVKM. The CDR3: CASSGGQGNNSPLHF. CDR3 nucleotide sequence: TGTGCCAGCAGTGGCGGACAGGGTAATAATTCACCCCTCCACTTT.

This clonotype was observed a single time. This sequence joins TRBV29-1 and TRBJ2-3, with a weak D call TRBD2 (5 bases). Germline V CDR1 and CDR2: SQVTM, ANQGSEA. The CDR3 has 12 amino acids. Deletions cut 2 bases from V and 5 bases from J, with 8 bases between. CDR3 in amino acids: CSVELAGDTQYF. The CDR3 DNA is TGCAGCGTTGAACTAGCAGGAGATACGCAGTATTTT.

This clonotype was seen only a few times. The chain carries TRBV5-6 and TRBJ2-7; D is unresolved. V lost 4 bases to trimming and J lost 4 bases, with 6 bases between them. This CDR3 has 11 amino acids. Germline lookup yields CDR1 SGHDT and CDR2 YYEEEE. CDR3 region: CASSILYEQYF. CDR3 in DNA: TGTGCCAGCAGCATTTTGTACGAGCAGTACTTC.

This clonotype turned up a few times. This chain uses TRBV20-1 with TRBJ2-1, with a tentative D call TRBD2 (5 bases). In germline, CDR1 is DFQATT, CDR2 SNEGSKA (reference sequence). The V and J ends lost 5 bases and 4 bases respectively, with 12 bases between them. The CDR3 loop spans 13 amino acids. The CDR3 DNA follows: TGCAGTGCTGGGAGACCTCAATACAATGAGCAGTTCTTC. It translates to CSAGRPQYNEQFF.

At least ten counts were recorded for this clonotype. The chain carries TRBV11-3 and TRBJ2-1; possible D gene TRBD2, 5 bases. The germline V gene encodes CDR1 SGHNT and CDR2 YENEEA. V was trimmed by 2 bases and J by 6 bases, leaving 11 bases between them. The CDR3 has 14 residues. The CDR3 region has the DNA TGTGCCAGCAGCTTACAGGTTGCGGGCAATGAGCAGTTCTTC. This translates into CASSLQVAGNEQFF. The complete variable domain, with remaining parts taken from reference TRBV11-3 and TRBJ2-1, reads EAGVVQSPRYKIIEKKQPVAFWCNPISGHNTLYWYLQNLGQGPELLIRYENEEAVDDSQLPKDRFSAERLKGVDSTLKIQPAELGDSAVYLCASSLQVAGNEQFFGPGTRLTVL.

The chain employs TRBV20-1 and TRBJ2-4; D is tentatively TRBD1 or TRBD2 (5 bases each). Germline assignment: CDR1 DFQATT and CDR2 SNEGSKA (reference sequence). V dropped 3 bases and J dropped 0 bases, with 15 bases sitting between them. This CDR3 has 16 residues. The CDR3 nucleotides read TGCAGTGCTAGCCACCCAGGGAGCCTAGCCAAAAACATTCAGTACTTC. The encoded protein is CSASHPGSLAKNIQYF.

This clonotype was seen only a few times. The CDR3 here is CASGAGGRAEAFF. CDR3 DNA: TGTGCCAGTGGGGCCGGGGGCAGGGCTGAAGCTTTCTTT. The J gene is TRBJ1-1, the V gene TRBV19, with D perhaps TRBD1 (6 bases). V lost 8 bases and J 6 bases, leaving 16 bases between the germline ends. Germline CDR1 is LNHDA and CDR2 is SQIVND (reference sequence). The CDR3 totals 13 residues.

This clonotype has ten or more counts. V and J are TRBV28 and TRBJ2-1, with a possible D match to TRBD2 (6 bases). Germline V lookup: CDR1 MDHEN, CDR2 SYDVKM. The CDR3 spans 14 residues. Trimming stripped 7 bases from V and 7 bases from J, with 17 bases between. Written as DNA, the CDR3 is TGTGCCAGCAAACTAGCCCGCGCCGGGAATGAGCAGTTCTTC. Translating it yields CASKLARAGNEQFF.

Points on this clonotype: A much larger clone lies one base from this, so it may be a read error. The chain is built from TRBV6-1 and TRBJ2-5; TRBD1 matches at 8 bases. CDR1 and CDR2 from the germline V gene are MNHNS and SASEGT. The CDR3 runs to 15 residues. V was pared by 2 bases and J by 7 bases, with 9 bases of the junction left unmatched. Written as DNA, the CDR3 is TGTGCCAGCAGTGAATCCGGACAGGGTGGAGGGACCCAGTACTTC. It encodes CASSESGQGGGTQYF.

This clonotype came up a few times. J is TRBJ1-6 and V is TRBV10-2, with TRBD1 as a possible D gene (5 bases). Germline CDR1 is WSHSY and CDR2 is SAAADI. Trimming took off 5 bases at V and 9 bases at J, with 11 bases between the two ends. The CDR3 consists of 13 residues. The CDR3 DNA reads TGCGCCAGCAGTTTGGACATACCTTCACCCCTCCACTTT. This codes for CASSLDIPSPLHF.

This clonotype was counted many times. The rearrangement uses TRBV11-3 and TRBJ1-4, with unresolved D. V gave up 1 base and J gave up 6 bases, with 6 bases separating them. CDR3 length: 13 amino acids. Germline CDR1 SGHNT, CDR2 YENEEA. The CDR3 spells CASSLGGDEKLFF. The CDR3 region has the DNA TGTGCCAGCAGCTTAGGAGGCGATGAAAAACTGTTTTTT.

At least ten counts were recorded for this clonotype. The chain combines TRBV12-3 or TRBV12-4 with TRBJ1-1, with unresolved D. The V and J ends lost 5 bases and 4 bases respectively, with 11 bases between them. This CDR3 comprises 13 residues. For the CDR3, the DNA is TGTGCCAGCAGTCCGGCTTGGGGCACTGAAGCTTTCTTT. Amino acids: CASSPAWGTEAFF.

This clonotype was seen many times. This chain links TRBV4-1 with TRBJ1-1; weak D call: TRBD1 (5 bases). Germline V gene sequence: CDR1 MGHRA, CDR2 YSYEKL. This CDR3 has 14 residues. V gave up 4 bases and J gave up 4 bases, with 13 bases separating them. The CDR3 DNA reads TGCGCCAGCAGCCTTCGGGACGTCCGCACTGAAGCTTTCTTT. Translation: CASSLRDVRTEAFF.

In this sample, this clonotype turned up many times. CDR3 in DNA: TGCAGTGCTAGAAGGGGACTAGCGGCCTCCTACAATGAGCAGTTCTTC. Its translation: CSARRGLAASYNEQFF. The rearrangement uses TRBV20-1 and TRBJ2-1, with TRBD2 matching 11 bases. Germline V gene lookup returns CDR1 DFQATT and CDR2 SNEGSKA (reference sequence). CDR3 length: 16 residues. After removal of 2 bases from V and 0 bases from J, the junction contained 3 bases not matched to a gene.

This clonotype was detected many times. V gene TRBV6-1 combines with J gene TRBJ2-5; 13 bases are shared with TRBD2. The CDR3 covers 18 residues. Germline CDR1 reads MNHNS; CDR2 reads SASEGT. Trimming cost V 5 bases and J 5 bases; bases outside gene matches: 14. The CDR3, as DNA: TGTGCCAGCAGTCCCCGGCGACTAGCGGGAGGCTACCCGGAGACCCAGTACTTC. This translates into CASSPRRLAGGYPETQYF.

Notes on this clonotype: A read error is possible here, since a much larger clone lies one base away. The J gene is TRBJ1-5, the V gene TRBV20-1; possibly TRBD1 for D (5 bases). This CDR3 is built from 16 residues. In germline, CDR1 is DFQATT, CDR2 SNEGSKA (reference sequence). Trimming shortened V by 6 bases and J by 2 bases, and 20 bases separated the two germline ends. CDR3 in DNA: TGCAGTGCCCCCTGGGCAGGGAGCGATCGCAATCAGCCCCAGCATTTT. This translates into CSAPWAGSDRNQPQHF.

Ten or more counts support this clonotype. This sequence joins TRBV9 and TRBJ1-6; 7 bases are a match to TRBD1. With 2 bases clipped from V and 11 bases from J, the junction kept 7 bases outside the gene matches. Germline V gives CDR1 SGDLS, CDR2 YYNGEE. This CDR3 has 14 residues. CDR3 coding DNA: TGTGCCAGCAGCGTGGAAGGGGGCGCGACACCCCTCCACTTT. Translated: CASSVEGGATPLHF.

This clonotype was detected only a few times. The genes are TRBV6-1 and TRBJ2-5, with TRBD2 as a possible D gene (7 bases). There are 14 residues in the CDR3. V was shortened by 8 bases and J by 5 bases, with 18 bases between the two germline ends. Germline V gives CDR1 MNHNS, CDR2 SASEGT. In DNA, the CDR3 is TGTGCCAGCCTGAGAGGAGGGGGGGGGGAGACCCAGTACTTC. Amino acid sequence: CASLRGGGGETQYF.

The V gene is TRBV7-9, the J gene TRBJ2-3, with D maybe TRBD2 (6 bases). The CDR3 spans 14 residues. Germline loops: CDR1 SEHNR, CDR2 FQNEAQ (reference sequence). V was pared by 5 bases and J by 2 bases, with 11 bases between. CDR3 coding DNA: TGTGCCAGCAGCCAGAGGACTATCACAGATACGCAGTATTTT. It encodes CASSQRTITDTQYF.

The table lists this clonotype with many counts. The DNA for the CDR3 is TGTGCCAGCAGTTACGGGGGATTCAGCACTGAAGCTTTCTTT. Translation: CASSYGGFSTEAFF. The chain has TRBV6-5 and TRBJ1-1, with D perhaps matching TRBD1 (5 bases). With 2 bases removed from V and 4 bases from J, the gap between germline ends came to 11 bases. Germline CDR1 reads MNHEY; CDR2 reads SVGAGI. The CDR3 runs 14 residues.

The table lists this clonotype with many counts. The chain combines TRBV30 with TRBJ2-1; no clear D. CDR1 and CDR2 from the germline V gene are GTSNPN and SVGIG (reference sequence). V gave up 0 bases and J gave up 10 bases, with 13 bases separating them. CDR3 length: 13 residues. In DNA form, the CDR3 reads TGTGCCTGGAGTGTCTCAACCGGACGGGAGCAGTTCTTC. This translates into CAWSVSTGREQFF.

This clonotype was found many times. The chain uses TRBV7-9 and TRBJ2-7; D is possibly TRBD1 (7 bases). The CDR3 length is 16 residues. Germline lookup yields CDR1 SEHNR and CDR2 FQNEAQ (reference sequence). Trimming left V 3 bases short and J 1 base short, with 16 bases between. CDR3 bases: TGTGCCAGCAGCTTGGGCGGGACAGTTTCTTCCTACGAGCAGTACTTC. Protein product: CASSLGGTVSSYEQYF. Variable domain in full (rest from reference TRBV7-9 and TRBJ2-7): DTGVSQNPRHKITKRGQNVTFRCDPISEHNRLYWYRQTLGQGPEFLTYFQNEAQLEKSRLLSDRFSAERPKGSFSTLEIQRTEQGDSAMYLCASSLGGTVSSYEQYFGPGTRLTVT.

Ten or more counts support this clonotype. The chain is built from TRBV2 and TRBJ2-3, with D possibly matching TRBD2 (6 bases). The CDR3 loop spans 18 amino acids. Germline CDR1 and CDR2: SNHLY and FYNNEI. V gave up 6 bases and J gave up 0 bases, with 22 bases separating them. This CDR3 is CASSLPQGTSSSTDTQYF. The CDR3 DNA reads as TGTGCCAGCAGCCTCCCCCAAGGGACTTCCTCTAGCACAGATACGCAGTATTTT.

Many counts were recorded for this clonotype. The chain employs TRBV20-1 and TRBJ2-2; D is perhaps TRBD2 (6 bases). Germline lookup yields CDR1 DFQATT and CDR2 SNEGSKA (reference sequence). V shed 1 base and J shed 1 base, with 7 bases lying between them. The CDR3 runs to 14 residues. Written as DNA, the CDR3 is TGCAGTGCTAGAGCGGGGGTGAACACCGGGGAGCTGTTTTTT. It specifies CSARAGVNTGELFF.

This clonotype has a handful of counts. The V gene is TRBV28, the J gene TRBJ2-7, with 7 bases matching TRBD1. Unmatched junction bases numbered 10, after V lost 4 bases and J lost 1 base. The CDR3 loop spans 16 amino acids. The germline V gene encodes CDR1 MDHEN and CDR2 SYDVKM. The CDR3 nucleotides are TGTGCCAGCAGTTCACCCATCCGGGACAGATCCTACGAGCAGTACTTC. Its protein product is CASSSPIRDRSYEQYF.

This clonotype was detected many times. The rearrangement uses TRBV2 and TRBJ2-1; the match to TRBD2 covers 12 bases. The ends lost 2 bases at V and 8 bases at J; junction bases unmatched: 10. Germline V gene lookup returns CDR1 SNHLY and CDR2 FYNNEI. The CDR3 contains 17 residues. The CDR3, as DNA: TGTGCCAGCAGTGAAAGCCCGACTAGCGGGGGAGGATATGAGCAGTTCTTC. Translating gives CASSESPTSGGGYEQFF. Using reference TRBV2 and TRBJ2-1 for the parts outside the CDR3, the full variable domain is EPEVTQTPSHQVTQMGQEVILRCVPISNHLYFYWYRQILGQKVEFLVSFYNNEISEKSEIFDDQFSVERPDGSNFTLKIRSTKLEDSAMYFCASSESPTSGGGYEQFFGPGTRLTVL.

The chain employs TRBV12-3 or TRBV12-4 and TRBJ1-4, with a weak D call TRBD1 (6 bases). Trimming shortened V by 8 bases and J by 8 bases, and 18 bases separated the two germline ends. The CDR3 length is 14 residues. The CDR3 DNA reads as TGTGCCAGCGGACTCTGGGGGCCACGCGAAAAACTGTTTTTT. Translated, it gives CASGLWGPREKLFF.

This clonotype was seen at least ten times. The chain uses TRBV6-1 and TRBJ1-5; 8 positions match TRBD1. CDR3 size: 15 residues. V was pared by 8 bases and J by 0 bases, with 6 bases of the junction left unmatched. CDR1 is MNHNS, CDR2 SASEGT, per germline. The CDR3 nucleotides are TGTGCCAGCTCCTGGCAGGGGGCTAGCAATCAGCCCCAGCATTTT. Its protein is CASSWQGASNQPQHF.